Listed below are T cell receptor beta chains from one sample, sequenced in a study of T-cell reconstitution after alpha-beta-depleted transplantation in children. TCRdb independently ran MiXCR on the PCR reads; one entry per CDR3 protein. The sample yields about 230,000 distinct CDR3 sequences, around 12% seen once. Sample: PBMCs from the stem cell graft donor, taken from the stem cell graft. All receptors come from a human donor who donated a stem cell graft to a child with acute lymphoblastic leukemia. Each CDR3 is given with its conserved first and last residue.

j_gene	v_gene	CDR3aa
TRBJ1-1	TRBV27	CASSLYNRGGANTEAFF
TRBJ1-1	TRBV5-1	CASSSDFGSEAFF
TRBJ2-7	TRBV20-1	CSARGSSVYEQYF
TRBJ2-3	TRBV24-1	CATSEDGPSGREDTQYF
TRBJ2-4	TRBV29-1	CSIGEGDIQYF
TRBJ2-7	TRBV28	CASSGPERGLAYEQYF
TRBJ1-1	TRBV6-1	CASSRQGWNTEAFF
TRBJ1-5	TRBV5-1	CASSLAGRSNQPQHF
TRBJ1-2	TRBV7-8	CASSPMGQDFPYGYTF
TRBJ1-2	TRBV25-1	CASSALRESVYGYTF
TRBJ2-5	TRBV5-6	CASSLVEYPRWETQYF
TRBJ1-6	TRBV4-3	CASSSGLRSNSPLHF
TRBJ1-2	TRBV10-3	CAISDSDRVGGYTF
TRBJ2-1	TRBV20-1	CSASRLGSSYNEQFF
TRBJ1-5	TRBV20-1	CSANSGGYQPQHF
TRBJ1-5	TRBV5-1	CASSLNSGAGQPQHF
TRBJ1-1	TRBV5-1	CASSSLGGQKHTEAFF
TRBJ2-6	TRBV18	CASSPAPEGANVLTF
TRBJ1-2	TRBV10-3	CAISVGQSGGPNYGYTF
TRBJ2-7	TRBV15	CATAAGQWGEQYF
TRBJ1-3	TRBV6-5	CASSYNPDGRSGNTIYF
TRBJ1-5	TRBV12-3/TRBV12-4	CASSINRGGNQPQHF
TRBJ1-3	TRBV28	CASNPYRDSGNTIYF
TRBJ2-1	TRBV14	CASSPITGYANNEQFF